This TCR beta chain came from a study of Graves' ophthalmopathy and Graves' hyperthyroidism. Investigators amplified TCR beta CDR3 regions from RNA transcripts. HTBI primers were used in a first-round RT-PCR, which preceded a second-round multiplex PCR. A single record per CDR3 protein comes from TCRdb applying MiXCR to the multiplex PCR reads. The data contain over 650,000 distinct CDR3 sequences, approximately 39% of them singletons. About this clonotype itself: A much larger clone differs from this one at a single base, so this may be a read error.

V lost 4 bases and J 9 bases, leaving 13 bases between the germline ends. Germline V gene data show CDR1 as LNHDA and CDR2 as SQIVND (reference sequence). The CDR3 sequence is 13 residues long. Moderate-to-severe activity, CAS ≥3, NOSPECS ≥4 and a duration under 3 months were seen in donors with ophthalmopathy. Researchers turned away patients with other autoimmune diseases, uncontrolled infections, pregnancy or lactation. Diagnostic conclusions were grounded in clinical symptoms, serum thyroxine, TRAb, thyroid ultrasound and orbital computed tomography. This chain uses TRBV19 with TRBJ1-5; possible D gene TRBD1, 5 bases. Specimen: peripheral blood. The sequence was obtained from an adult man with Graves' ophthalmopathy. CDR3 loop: CASSTQGDRPQHF. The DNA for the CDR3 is TGTGCCAGTAGTACGCAGGGTGATCGGCCCCAGCATTTT.